The rows below give T cell receptor beta chains drawn from one sample of a study of blood T cell repertoires in COVID-19. Produced via immunoSEQ multiplex PCR; TCRdb's table is partial and in-frame only. The sample contains approximately 200,000 clones, roughly 88% of which appear only once. The sequencing input was PBMCs or T cells enriched from blood (not recorded which). These receptors were obtained from a woman in her twenties or thirties who had recovered from COVID-19. CDR3s include the opening cysteine and the closing phenylalanine or tryptophan. The D gene is left open where the match is weak. Not every row has a clone size; where given, it reads once, few, many or a size class.

>TRBV28|TRBJ1-5|TRBD1|.
TGTGCCAGCGAAGACAGGGAGGGCAATCAGCCCCAGCATTTT
CASEDREGNQPQHF
>TRBV10-3|TRBJ1-2|.|.
TGTGCCATCAACGATACACCGGGACACCACTATGGCTACACCTTC
CAINDTPGHHYGYTF
>TRBV5-4|TRBJ2-1|TRBD1|.
TGTGCCAGCAGCTTGAGGGACAGGTCCGGAGGGTACAATGAGCAGTTCTTC
CASSLRDRSGGYNEQFF
>TRBV3-1/TRBV3-2|TRBJ2-7|.|.
TGTGCCAGCAGCCAAGGTCGCGCCGAGCAGTACTTC
CASSQGRAEQYF
>TRBV7-9|TRBJ1-2|TRBD1|few
TGTGCCAGCAGCTTAGCGCCCCAGGGGGATAAGTATGGCTACACCTTC
CASSLAPQGDKYGYTF
>TRBV27|TRBJ2-3|.|.
TGTGCCAGCAGTCCTAACAGGGACAGCACAGATACGCAGTATTTT
CASSPNRDSTDTQYF
>TRBV24-1|TRBJ2-7|.|.
TGTGCCACCAGTGATTCGGGCGGGAAGACTTACGAGCAGTACTTC
CATSDSGGKTYEQYF
>TRBV15|TRBJ1-4|TRBD1|.
TGTGCCACCAGCAGAGTTCGGACAGGGGGCCTCCGTAATGAAAAACTGTTTTTT
CATSRVRTGGLRNEKLFF
>TRBV10-3|TRBJ2-3|TRBD2|.
TGTGCCATCAGTGAGTCGACGACTAGCGGGAGGAACGGAGATACGCAGTATTTT
CAISESTTSGRNGDTQYF
>TRBV19|TRBJ2-2|.|.
TGTGCCATTCAGGATGCGAACACCGGGGAGCTGTTTTTT
CAIQDANTGELFF
>TRBV7-8|TRBJ2-5|.|.
TGTGCCAGCAGCTTTAAAGAGACCCAGTACTTC
CASSFKETQYF
>TRBV6-5|TRBJ2-1|TRBD1|.
TGTGCCAGCACGGGACAGACCCGCAATGAGCAGTTCTTC
CASTGQTRNEQFF
>TRBV7-7|TRBJ2-5|.|few
TGTGCTAGCAGCTTAGGTCAGGGAGGCCAAGAGACCCAGTACTTC
CASSLGQGGQETQYF
>TRBV28|TRBJ1-5|TRBD1|.
TGTGCCAGCAGTCTACAGGGGGCGCATCAGCCCCAGCATTTT
CASSLQGAHQPQHF
>TRBV4-2|TRBJ2-7|.|.
TGTGCCAGCAGCCAAAGGGGCCAGGGAGGAGGATCCTACGAGCAGTACTTC
CASSQRGQGGGSYEQYF
>TRBV28|TRBJ1-1|.|.
TGTGCCAGCAGCGTCAACTACCAAGCTTTCTTT
CASSVNYQAFF
>TRBV18|TRBJ1-1|.|.
TGTGCCAGCTCACCTAGCTCCAAACAAACGAACACTGAAGCTTTCTTT
CASSPSSKQTNTEAFF
>TRBV28|TRBJ1-2|TRBD1|.
TGTGCCAGCACCCAACAGGGGGCGAGGTCAAAGGGCTACACCTTC
CASTQQGARSKGYTF
>TRBV7-9|TRBJ2-2|.|.
TGTGCCAGCAGCTTTGAGGGGACTTACACCGGGGAGCTGTTTTTT
CASSFEGTYTGELFF
>TRBV25-1|TRBJ2-3|TRBD1|once
TGTGCCAGCAGACCGACAGGGGCCAACACAGATACGCAGTATTTT
CASRPTGANTDTQYF
>TRBV7-9|TRBJ2-7|.|once
TGTGCCAGCCGCGGGGCCCACGAGCAGTACTTC
CASRGAHEQYF
>TRBV6-5|TRBJ2-7|.|.
TGTGCCAGCAGTCGTGGACTCGTCTACGAGCAGTACTTC
CASSRGLVYEQYF
>TRBV29-1|TRBJ2-5|.|.
TGCAGCGCAAGGGACCCCCCGGGAGCCCAGTACTTC
CSARDPPGAQYF
>TRBV7-9|TRBJ1-1|.|.
TGTGCCAGCAGCTTTTTCAGGGATCGCACTGAAGCTTTCTTT
CASSFFRDRTEAFF
>TRBV7-8|TRBJ1-1|.|.
TGTGCCAGCAGCTTAATTTCTAGGCCAGTTCGGTTTGGAACTGAAGCTTTCTTT
CASSLISRPVRFGTEAFF
>TRBV6-2/TRBV6-3|TRBJ2-1|.|.
TGTGCCAGCAGTGGCTCTAGCCGGGCCTACAATGAGCAGTTCTTC
CASSGSSRAYNEQFF
>TRBV15|TRBJ1-2|TRBD1|.
TGTGCCACCAGCAGAGATACCGGGACAGCTTCCCGCTATGGCTACACCTTC
CATSRDTGTASRYGYTF
>TRBV7-8|TRBJ2-7|TRBD2|.
TGTGCCAGCAGCTTATACACTAGCGAAGGTTCAATCGCTAGCGAGCAGTACTTC
CASSLYTSEGSIASEQYF
>TRBV2|TRBJ2-2|.|.
TGTGCCACCAAAGGCGCAGGTTCGAACACCGGGGAGCTGTTTTTT
CATKGAGSNTGELFF
>TRBV6-5|TRBJ1-1|.|.
TGTGCCAGCAGTCAGACCGAACAGAGGAACACTGAAGCTTTCTTT
CASSQTEQRNTEAFF
>TRBV7-9|TRBJ2-2|.|.
TGTGCCAGCAGCTTAGATAGTCGTGCGGCCGGGGAGCTGTTTTTT
CASSLDSRAAGELFF
>TRBV2|TRBJ1-1|.|.
TGTGCCAGCAGTGCGCGGACTACGAACACTGAAGCTTTCTTT
CASSARTTNTEAFF
>TRBV5-1|TRBJ2-3|.|.
TGCGCCAGCAGCTTGGCCCGGGGAGCGGCTACGCAGTATTTT
CASSLARGAATQYF
>TRBV3-1/TRBV3-2|TRBJ1-6|.|.
TGTGCCAGCAGCCAAGAGGTCGGGGTTGGCTCACCCCTCCACTTT
CASSQEVGVGSPLHF
>TRBV19|TRBJ1-6|.|.
TGTGCCAGTAATTCTGGGACAATTAATTCACCCCTCCACTTT
CASNSGTINSPLHF
>TRBV2|TRBJ2-7|TRBD2|.
TGTGCCAGCAGTGTACGGACTAGCGGTCACGAGCAGTACTTC
CASSVRTSGHEQYF
>TRBV7-9|TRBJ1-6|.|.
TGTGCCAGCAGCTTAGGCGGGGAACTTCCCCTCCACTTT
CASSLGGELPLHF
>TRBV4-2|TRBJ2-7|.|.
TGTGCCAGCAGCCAAGATTTGCAGCGGGCCTCCTACGAGCAGTACTTC
CASSQDLQRASYEQYF
>TRBV5-1|TRBJ1-6|TRBD1|few
TGCGCCAGCAGCTTGGATACAGGGGGCAATTCACCCCTCCACTTT
CASSLDTGGNSPLHF
>TRBV7-9|TRBJ2-7|.|.
TGTGCCAGCAGCCATCCAGGGCTTTCGGACGAGCAGTACTTC
CASSHPGLSDEQYF
>TRBV12-3/TRBV12-4|TRBJ1-1|.|.
TGTGCCAGCAGTTTTTTTTCCCAGTTGGAAGCTTTCTTT
CASSFFSQLEAFF
>TRBV7-9|TRBJ2-7|.|.
TGTGCCAGCAGCCGACAAGAGTTCTACGAGCAGTACTTC
CASSRQEFYEQYF
>TRBV3-1/TRBV3-2|TRBJ2-1|TRBD2|.
TGTGCCAGCAGTCAGCGGGAGGCGGGTGGCAATGAGCAGTTCTTC
CASSQREAGGNEQFF
>TRBV10-3|TRBJ2-3|.|.
TGTGCCATCAGAGGTGGGCATCAGGTACGCACAGATACGCAGTATTTT
CAIRGGHQVRTDTQYF
>TRBV12-3/TRBV12-4|TRBJ1-3|.|few
TGTGCCAGCAGTTTTCGGAGCGGAAACACCATATATTTT
CASSFRSGNTIYF
>TRBV18|TRBJ2-2|TRBD2|.
TGTGCCAGCTCACCACTGACGAGCGGGACGTCCGGGGAGCTGTTTTTT
CASSPLTSGTSGELFF
>TRBV4-1|TRBJ2-1|.|.
TGCGCCAGCAGCCAAGATTGGGTGGGAGCATTATCCTACAATGAGCAGTTCTTC
CASSQDWVGALSYNEQFF
>TRBV18|TRBJ2-7|.|.
TGTGCCAGCTCACCCCCCGGACATGAGCAGTACTTC
CASSPPGHEQYF
>TRBV11-3|TRBJ2-1|TRBD1|.
TGTGCCAGCAGCTCGGGACAGGGAGGTAATGAGCAGTTCTTC
CASSSGQGGNEQFF
>TRBV2|TRBJ1-2|.|.
TGTGCCAGCAGTGCTTCCACTAGCGATGGCTACACCTTC
CASSASTSDGYTF
>TRBV29-1|TRBJ1-2|TRBD1|few
TGCAGCGCTCAGGGGGCTCATGGCTACACCTTC
CSAQGAHGYTF
>TRBV5-6|TRBJ2-7|.|once
TGTGCCAGCAGCTCGACAGGACCCCTAGGCTACGAGCAGTACTTC
CASSSTGPLGYEQYF
>TRBV27|TRBJ2-6|.|.
TGTGCCAGCACCGCTCTGGGGGGATCCGGGGCCAACGTCCTGACTTTC
CASTALGGSGANVLTF
>TRBV29-1|TRBJ1-2|TRBD1|.
TGCAGCGTCGACGAGAACAGGGGGGGCTATGGCTACACCTTC
CSVDENRGGYGYTF
>TRBV7-2|TRBJ1-2|TRBD1|.
TGTGCCAGCGCTACGACAGGGGGATCCTATGGCTACACCTTC
CASATTGGSYGYTF
>TRBV28|TRBJ2-1|.|.
TGTGCCAGCAGTTTCCGGGTTGAGTACAATGAGCAGTTCTTC
CASSFRVEYNEQFF
>TRBV7-8|TRBJ2-3|.|.
TGTGCCAGCAGCTTAGTGATCGGGGAGGAAAGAACAGATACGCAGTATTTT
CASSLVIGEERTDTQYF